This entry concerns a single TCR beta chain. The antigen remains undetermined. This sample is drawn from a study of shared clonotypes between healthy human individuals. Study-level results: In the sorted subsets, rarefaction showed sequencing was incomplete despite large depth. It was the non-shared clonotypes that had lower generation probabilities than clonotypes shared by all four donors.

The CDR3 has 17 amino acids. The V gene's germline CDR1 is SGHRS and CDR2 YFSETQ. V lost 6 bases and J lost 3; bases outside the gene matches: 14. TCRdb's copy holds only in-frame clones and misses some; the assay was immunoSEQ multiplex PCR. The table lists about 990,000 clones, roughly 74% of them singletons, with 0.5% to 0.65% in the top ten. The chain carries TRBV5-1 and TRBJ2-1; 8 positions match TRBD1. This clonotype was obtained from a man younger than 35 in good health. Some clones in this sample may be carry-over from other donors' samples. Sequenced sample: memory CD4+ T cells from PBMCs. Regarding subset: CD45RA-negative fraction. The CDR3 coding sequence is TGCGCCAGCACCCTGAGCGGCCAGGGGGCTGGCTACAATGAGCAGTTCTTC. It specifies CASTLSGQGAGYNEQFF.